These 23 T cell receptor beta chains share one sample of origin, sequenced in a study of cytomegalovirus exposure and HLA in healthy donors (dated by TCRdb to 2016 to 2017). Library method: the immunoSEQ multiplex PCR assay. For the multiplex PCR, a mixture combining 60 forward primers for TCR Vbeta segments and 13 reverse primers for TCR Jbeta segments was used. TCRdb obtained this table from immuneACCESS and retained in-frame rearrangements with V and J assigned. These tables miss some clones; where compared with another copy, unresolved V genes account for less than half of the shortfall, and the remainder is unexplained. A total of under 200,000 clones appear in this sample, around three quarters of them only once. The top ten constitute around 1.9% of the sample. The sequenced material came from PBMCs. The receptors here all came from a man aged 35 to 55 in good health and CMV-seronegative.

This chain connects TRBV9 to TRBJ1-1; 7 bases are a match to TRBD1. V lost 0 bases to trimming and J lost 4 bases; unmatched junction nucleotides: 9. This CDR3 region has 16 residues. The V gene's germline CDR1 is SGDLS and CDR2 YYNGEE. The chain's CDR3 is CASSVEVRTGGTEAFF. The CDR3 DNA is TGTGCCAGCAGCGTAGAGGTAAGGACAGGAGGCACTGAAGCTTTCTTT.

V gene TRBV5-4 combines with J gene TRBJ2-3; perhaps TRBD1 as D (5 bases). The CDR3 is made up of 14 amino acids. CDR1 and CDR2 (germline): SGHNT, YYREEE (reference sequence). V lost 2 bases, J lost 1 base, and 8 bases lay in between. CDR3 coding DNA: TGTGCCAGCAGCTTAGACAGACGCACAGATACGCAGTATTTT. Translation gives CASSLDRRTDTQYF.

The rearrangement joins TRBV12-5 to TRBJ2-7; no clear D. V was shortened by 3 bases and J by 7 bases, with 10 bases between the two germline ends. Germline V CDR1 and CDR2: LGHNT, FRNRAP. This CDR3 comprises 12 residues. For the CDR3, the DNA is TGTGCTAGTGGTTTTTCAGCGAGAGAGCAGTACTTC. This gives the protein CASGFSAREQYF.

This sequence joins TRBV4-3 and TRBJ2-6; TRBD1 agrees at 9 bases. Germline V gene sequence: CDR1 LGHNA, CDR2 YSLEER. Trimming removed 4 bases from V and 3 bases from J; junction bases left unmatched: 4. The length of the CDR3 is 16 residues. CDR3 loop: CASSPDRGDGANVLTF. CDR3 sequence (DNA): TGCGCCAGCAGCCCGGACAGGGGCGATGGGGCCAACGTCCTGACTTTC.

The J gene is TRBJ2-1, the V gene TRBV14, with TRBD1 as a possible D gene (5 bases). Trimming took off 4 bases at V and 4 bases at J, with 11 bases between the two ends. Germline V gives CDR1 SGHDN, CDR2 FVKESK. The CDR3 covers 14 residues. The CDR3 region has the DNA TGTGCCAGCAGCCGCCCAGGGTCATACAATGAGCAGTTCTTC. Its translation: CASSRPGSYNEQFF.

The chain joins TRBV7-8 to TRBJ2-3; perhaps TRBD2 as D (5 bases). The CDR3 is made up of 14 amino acids. Trimming cost V 0 bases and J 5 bases, with 9 bases left between them. Germline CDR1 is SGHVS and CDR2 is FQNEAQ. The CDR3 DNA reads as TGTGCCAGCAGCTTAGCCCAGCGGATAGATACGCAGTATTTT. This translates into CASSLAQRIDTQYF.

This clone was recorded a few times. The CDR3 sequence is CASSPRAYDTEAFF. DNA for the CDR3: TGTGCCAGCAGCCCCAGGGCCTACGACACTGAAGCTTTCTTT. The V gene is TRBV5-5, the J gene TRBJ1-1; maybe TRBD1 (5 bases). CDR1 is SGHKS and CDR2 is YYEKEE in the germline V gene (reference sequence). The CDR3 extends over 14 amino acids. V was trimmed by 4 bases and J by 3 bases, leaving 13 bases between them. The full variable domain, completed using reference TRBV5-5 and TRBJ1-1, is DAGVTQSPTHLIKTRGQQVTLRCSPISGHKSVSWYQQVLGQGPQFIFQYYEKEERGRGNFPDRFSARQFPNYSSELNVNALLLGDSALYLCASSPRAYDTEAFFGQGTRLTVV.

The chain has TRBV28 and TRBJ2-3; 8 bases map to TRBD1. The CDR3 length is 16 residues. V dropped 8 bases and J dropped 5; count of bases not matched to a gene: 15. Germline V gene sequence: CDR1 MDHEN, CDR2 SYDVKM. The CDR3 sequence is CASSGGWAGGRDTQYF. The CDR3 bases are TGTGCCAGCTCAGGTGGATGGGCAGGGGGCAGAGATACGCAGTATTTT.

The J gene is TRBJ2-5, the V gene TRBV7-2; D perhaps matches TRBD2 (5 bases). CDR3 length: 13 residues. Between the trimmed V and J ends, which lost 2 bases and 5 bases, there was a span of 9 bases. Germline V lookup: CDR1 SGHTA, CDR2 FQGNSA. The CDR3 sequence is CASSLPEVETQYF. CDR3 DNA: TGTGCCAGCAGCTTACCGGAGGTTGAGACCCAGTACTTC.

This clone has more than one count but fewer than ten. This sequence joins TRBV9 and TRBJ2-5, with 8 bases aligning to TRBD2. The V segment lost 0 bases and the J segment 4 bases; nucleotides outside the gene matches: 11. CDR1 and CDR2 from the germline V gene are SGDLS and YYNGEE. The CDR3 is 17 residues long. CDR3 residues: CASSVEGGAGGGETQYF. The CDR3, as DNA: TGTGCCAGCAGCGTAGAGGGAGGGGCGGGGGGAGGAGAGACCCAGTACTTC.

As regards this clone: One junction end disagrees with the germline gene, perhaps due to a read error. The CDR3 sequence: CASSLSPSGYNEQFF. The CDR3 region has the DNA TGTGCTAGCAGCTTATCCCCTAGCGGATACAATGAGCAGTTCTTC. V is TRBV7-7 and J is TRBJ2-1; TRBD2 matches at 7 bases. This CDR3 is 15 amino acids long. Germline lookup yields CDR1 SSHAT and CDR2 FNYEAQ (reference sequence).

This rearrangement joins TRBV21-1 to TRBJ2-1; the D call in the table, TRBD1, was not verified against the DNA. TRBV21-1 corresponds to a pseudogene. The CDR3 loop spans 12 amino acids. Here the CDR3 DNA reads TGTGCCAGCAGCAAAGGGCAGAATGAGCAGTTCTTC. This translates into CASSKGQNEQFF.

This chain joins TRBV18 and TRBJ1-1; D gene unclear. V gave up 4 bases and J gave up 3 bases, with 18 bases separating them. Germline V gene data show CDR1 as KGHSH and CDR2 as LQKENI. This CDR3 has 16 residues. CDR3 bases: TGTGCCAGCTCACGGGAGGCCCCCCGCACCTACACTGAAGCTTTCTTT. Encoded protein: CASSREAPRTYTEAFF.

The V call is TRBV7-8, the J call TRBJ1-2; the D gene is possibly TRBD1 (5 bases). The germline V and J ends were trimmed by 5 bases and 4 bases, with 17 bases remaining between them. CDR3 length: 15 amino acids. Germline lookup yields CDR1 SGHVS and CDR2 FQNEAQ. CDR3: CASSPHGGGSYGYTF. The CDR3 coding sequence is TGTGCCAGCAGCCCGCATGGGGGAGGGAGCTATGGCTACACCTTC. Based on the CDR3 plus reference TRBV7-8 and TRBJ1-2, the full variable domain is GAGVSQSPRYKVAKRGQDVALRCDPISGHVSLFWYQQALGQGPEFLTYFQNEAQLDKSGLPSDRFFAERPEGSVSTLKIQRTQQEDSAVYLCASSPHGGGSYGYTFGSGTRLTVV.

The chain employs TRBV25-1 and TRBJ1-1; the match to TRBD1 covers 10 bases. CDR1 MGHDK and CDR2 SYGVNS come from the germline V gene. The CDR3 spans 15 residues. Trimming cost V 6 bases and J 3 bases; bases outside gene matches: 7. The CDR3 is CASRRQGARDTEAFF. CDR3 sequence (DNA): TGTGCCAGCAGGAGACAGGGGGCGCGGGACACTGAAGCTTTCTTT.

This clone was recorded only once. The chain links TRBV30 to TRBJ1-1; 7 nucleotides align to TRBD1. This CDR3 has 13 amino acids. The trim removed 1 base at V and 13 bases at J, leaving 12 bases unmatched. Germline assignment: CDR1 GTSNPN and CDR2 SVGIG (reference sequence). DNA of the CDR3: TGTGCCTGGAGTGACTACGCAGGGGGACAAATTTTCTTT. It codes for CAWSDYAGGQIFF.

The chain is built from TRBV28 and TRBJ1-5; TRBD1 matches 7 bases. From germline, CDR1 is MDHEN and CDR2 SYDVKM. V was clipped by 3 bases and J by 5 bases; unmatched bases: 10. This CDR3 contains 16 residues. Here the CDR3 reads CASSFGLQGTHQPQHF. As DNA, the CDR3 is TGTGCCAGCAGTTTTGGGCTACAGGGGACCCATCAGCCCCAGCATTTT. The full variable domain, completed using reference TRBV28 and TRBJ1-5, is DVKVTQSSRYLVKRTGEKVFLECVQDMDHENMFWYRQDPGLGLRLIYFSYDVKMKEKGDIPEGYSVSREKKERFSLILESASTNQTSMYLCASSFGLQGTHQPQHFGDGTRLSIL.

V is TRBV27 and J is TRBJ2-7; a weak D match, TRBD1 (6 bases). The CDR3 has 13 residues. Looked up from germline, CDR1 is MNHEY and CDR2 is SMNVEV (reference sequence). Trimming shortened V by 7 bases and J by 0 bases, and 10 bases separated the two germline ends. The CDR3 nucleotides are TGTGCCAGCACGGCAGGGGACTCCTACGAGCAGTACTTC. Its translation is CASTAGDSYEQYF.

Notes on this clone: The junction shows a germline mismatch at one end, possibly a read error. The chain links TRBV7-9 to TRBJ2-6; TRBD1 aligns across 8 bases. The germline V gene encodes CDR1 SEHNR and CDR2 FQNEAQ (reference sequence). The CDR3 totals 15 residues. The CDR3 bases are TGTTCCAGCAGCCGACAGGGGACTGGGGCCAACGTCCTGACTTTC. Translating it yields CSSSRQGTGANVLTF.

The CDR3 loop reads CASSRDRSNTDTQYF. The CDR3 bases are TGTGCCAGCAGTAGGGACAGAAGTAACACAGATACGCAGTATTTT. The chain is built from TRBV2 and TRBJ2-3; TRBD1 aligns across 7 bases. V shed 5 bases and J 2 bases; nucleotides not matched to a gene: 7. The CDR3 totals 15 residues. Germline CDR1 reads SNHLY; CDR2 reads FYNNEI.

The chain employs TRBV5-8 and TRBJ2-5; D ambiguous. CDR3 size: 10 residues. Germline assignment: CDR1 SGHTS and CDR2 YDEGEE. The CDR3 loop reads CAAPGETQYF. In nucleotides, the CDR3 is TGTGCGGCGCCGGGAGAGACCCAGTACTTC.

The chain combines TRBV6-1 with TRBJ1-1; TRBD1 matches 12 bases. Germline V CDR1 and CDR2: MNHNS, SASEGT. The V segment lost 7 bases and the J segment 2 bases; nucleotides outside the gene matches: 5. The CDR3 runs 15 residues. CDR3 sequence reads: CASMGQGAENTEAFF. The CDR3 region has the DNA TGTGCCAGCATGGGACAGGGGGCGGAAAACACTGAAGCTTTCTTT.

The chain is built from TRBV13 and TRBJ2-5; TRBD2 might be the D (5 bases). Germline assignment: CDR1 PRHDT and CDR2 FYEKMQ (reference sequence). Deletions cut 0 bases from V and 11 bases from J, with 10 bases between. The CDR3 consists of 12 residues. The CDR3 bases are TGTGCCAGCAGCTTAGGGTCGGAGGAGCAGTACTTC. Its protein product is CASSLGSEEQYF.